The 19 T cell receptor beta chains listed next were all sequenced from one sample in a study of blood T cell repertoires in COVID-19 (dated by TCRdb to about 2020). Libraries were prepared through the immunoSEQ multiplex PCR assay. Imported from immuneACCESS, the table was reduced by TCRdb to in-frame sequences with V and J called. These copies leave out some clones; in studies compared against another copy, an unresolved V gene accounts for under half, and the cause of the remainder is not known. This sample has roughly 250,000 clones in its table, and more than 70% of those were observed once. 2% to 2.5% of the sample rests with the top ten. The specimen sequenced was peripheral blood. The source of these receptors is a woman aged 40 to 50 who had recovered from COVID-19.

The genes are TRBV4-3 and TRBJ2-1; 9 bases fit TRBD2. Per the germline V gene, CDR1 is LGHNA and CDR2 is YSLEER. V dropped 2 bases and J dropped 8; count of bases not matched to a gene: 19. This CDR3 has 19 amino acids. The CDR3 nucleotides are TGCGCCAGCAGCCAAAAGGTTGCGGCTAGCGGGACTACTTGGGATGAGCAGTTCTTC. Its translation: CASSQKVAASGTTWDEQFF.

The chain employs TRBV7-9 and TRBJ2-1; 9 bases map to TRBD1. V shed 4 bases and J 5 bases; nucleotides not matched to a gene: 9. There are 16 residues in the CDR3. Germline CDR1 and CDR2: SEHNR and FQNEAQ (reference sequence). The CDR3 DNA reads TGTGCCAGCAGCTCCCGCGGGACAGGGTTCGACAATGAGCAGTTCTTC. As protein: CASSSRGTGFDNEQFF.

This chain joins TRBV11-3 and TRBJ2-3, with D uncertain. V lost 1 base to trimming and J lost 0 bases, with 8 bases between them. CDR3 length: 15 amino acids. Germline CDR1 and CDR2: SGHNT and YENEEA. CDR3 DNA: TGTGCCAGCAGCTTAGGTGAGACTAGCACAGATACGCAGTATTTT. Translated, it gives CASSLGETSTDTQYF.

In this sample, this clone turned up once. The V and J genes are TRBV7-2 and TRBJ2-5; D is uncertain. Germline CDR1 and CDR2: SGHTA and FQGNSA. This CDR3 has 19 residues. V shed 1 base and J shed 2 bases, with 23 bases lying between them. The CDR3 protein is CASSLGWLPPGLGQETQYF. The CDR3 DNA is TGTGCCAGCAGCTTAGGTTGGCTACCGCCGGGTCTTGGGCAAGAGACCCAGTACTTC. Full variable domain (missing parts from reference TRBV7-2 and TRBJ2-5): GAGVSQSPSNKVTEKGKDVELRCDPISGHTALYWYRQSLGQGLEFLIYFQGNSAPDKSGLPSDRFSAERTGGSVSTLTIQRTQQEDSAVYLCASSLGWLPPGLGQETQYFGPGTRLLVL.

This chain links TRBV7-9 with TRBJ2-2; a weak D match, TRBD1 (5 bases). The CDR3 spans 15 residues. Germline V gives CDR1 SEHNR, CDR2 FQNEAQ (reference sequence). Trimming took off 5 bases at V and 4 bases at J, with 14 bases between the two ends. CDR3 in amino acids: CASSPRTTSTGELFF. DNA of the CDR3: TGTGCCAGCAGCCCCCGGACAACATCCACCGGGGAGCTGTTTTTT. The full variable domain, completed using reference TRBV7-9 and TRBJ2-2, is DTGVSQNPRHKITKRGQNVTFRCDPISEHNRLYWYRQTLGQGPEFLTYFQNEAQLEKSRLLSDRFSAERPKGSFSTLEIQRTEQGDSAMYLCASSPRTTSTGELFFGEGSRLTVL.

Turning to this clone: This specimen includes other DNA sequences encoding the same CDR3. The chain couples TRBV9 to TRBJ1-5; 8 bases map to TRBD1. Per the germline V gene, CDR1 is SGDLS and CDR2 is YYNGEE. The CDR3 is 14 amino acids. V was pared by 0 bases and J by 7 bases, with 3 bases of the junction left unmatched. CDR3 DNA sequence: TGTGCCAGCAGCGTAGCAGGGGGCGGGCAGCCCCAGCATTTT. Its translation: CASSVAGGGQPQHF. The variable domain in full, with the rest retrieved from reference TRBV9 and TRBJ1-5, is DSGVTQTPKHLITATGQRVTLRCSPRSGDLSVYWYQQSLDQGLQFLIQYYNGEERAKGNILERFSAQQFPDLHSELNLSSLELGDSALYFCASSVAGGGQPQHFGDGTRLSIL.

This chain uses TRBV4-3 with TRBJ2-1; a possible D gene is TRBD2 (6 bases). The CDR3 loop spans 16 amino acids. Germline lookup yields CDR1 LGHNA and CDR2 YSLEER. V gave up 1 base and J gave up 0 bases, with 10 bases separating them. The CDR3 DNA sequence: TGCGCCAGCAGCCAAGGACTAGGCGGCTCCTACAATGAGCAGTTCTTC. Encoded protein: CASSQGLGGSYNEQFF.

The chain is built from TRBV30 and TRBJ1-4; the match to TRBD1 covers 7 bases. The CDR3 contains 15 residues. Trimming removed 2 bases from V and 5 bases from J; junction bases left unmatched: 8. Germline V CDR1 and CDR2: GTSNPN, SVGIG (reference sequence). The CDR3 loop is CAWSLDRAQNEKLFF. The DNA for the CDR3 is TGTGCCTGGAGTCTAGACAGGGCCCAAAATGAAAAACTGTTTTTT.

CDR3 bases: TGTGCCAGCACCCAGGATTCGACAGGGATATACGGCTACACCTTC. Translation: CASTQDSTGIYGYTF. The V and J genes are TRBV2 and TRBJ1-2, with 7 bases aligning to TRBD1. Germline V gene data show CDR1 as SNHLY and CDR2 as FYNNEI. The CDR3 loop spans 15 amino acids. J gave up 8 bases and V 7 bases, and 16 bases lay outside the gene matches. The complete variable domain, with remaining parts taken from reference TRBV2 and TRBJ1-2, reads EPEVTQTPSHQVTQMGQEVILRCVPISNHLYFYWYRQILGQKVEFLVSFYNNEISEKSEIFDDQFSVERPDGSNFTLKIRSTKLEDSAMYFCASTQDSTGIYGYTFGSGTRLTVV.

This chain connects TRBV12-3 or TRBV12-4 to TRBJ2-2; D is undetermined. The V and J ends lost 3 bases and 6 bases respectively, with 5 bases between them. The CDR3 runs 12 residues. The CDR3 protein is CASSFMSGELFF. For the CDR3, the DNA is TGTGCCAGCAGTTTTATGTCCGGGGAGCTGTTTTTT.

The chain is built from TRBV19 and TRBJ2-7; TRBD1 matches at 11 bases. In germline, CDR1 is LNHDA, CDR2 SQIVND (reference sequence). The ends lost 8 bases at V and 3 bases at J; junction bases unmatched: 9. There are 15 residues in the CDR3. CDR3 DNA sequence: TGTGCCAGTTCCTCCGCTGGGACAGGGGGCTACGAGCAGTACTTC. Residues: CASSSAGTGGYEQYF.

The chain links TRBV7-6 to TRBJ2-5; TRBD1 agrees at 7 bases. The CDR3 spans 17 residues. Trimming removed 4 bases from V and 1 base from J; junction bases left unmatched: 12. Germline CDR1 SGHVS, CDR2 FNYEAQ. CDR3 amino acids: CASSSTAQGVIQETQYF. The CDR3 bases are TGTGCCAGCAGCTCCACAGCCCAGGGGGTGATCCAAGAGACCCAGTACTTC. The entire variable domain, with the rest obtained from reference TRBV7-6 and TRBJ2-5, is as follows: GAGVSQSPRYKVTKRGQDVALRCDPISGHVSLYWYRQALGQGPEFLTYFNYEAQQDKSGLPNDRFSAERPEGSISTLTIQRTEQRDSAMYRCASSSTAQGVIQETQYFGPGTRLLVL.

The rearrangement joins TRBV28 to TRBJ2-7; TRBD1 matches at 7 bases. Germline V gene lookup returns CDR1 MDHEN and CDR2 SYDVKM. This CDR3 comprises 15 residues. V shed 2 bases, J shed 7 bases, and the junction held 11 bases outside the gene matches. CDR3 bases: TGTGCCAGCAGTTTAGCCGTGGCAGGGGGTAAAGAGCAGTACTTC. It yields the protein CASSLAVAGGKEQYF.

V and J are TRBV7-2 and TRBJ1-2, with 7 nucleotides matching TRBD1. The germline gives CDR1 SGHTA, CDR2 FQGNSA. J lost 6 bases, V lost 3 bases, and 16 bases had no gene match. CDR3 length: 17 amino acids. CDR3 region: CASSFTPNLRGRHGYTF. The CDR3 DNA reads as TGTGCCAGCAGCTTTACACCCAACCTAAGGGGGCGGCATGGCTACACCTTC.

The chain is built from TRBV5-1 and TRBJ1-2, with D perhaps TRBD1 (6 bases). The CDR3 has 14 residues. Germline V CDR1 and CDR2: SGHRS, YFSETQ. V was pared by 0 bases and J by 3 bases, with 9 bases between. The DNA of the CDR3 is TGCGCCAGCAGCTTGGCTAGACAGGACTATGGCTACACCTTC. The encoded protein is CASSLARQDYGYTF.

The V call is TRBV7-2, the J call TRBJ2-5; D ambiguous. This CDR3 contains 13 residues. Looked up from germline, CDR1 is SGHTA and CDR2 is FQGNSA. Deletions cut 7 bases from V and 3 bases from J, with 12 bases between. DNA of the CDR3: TGTGCCAGCACCCCACACAGAGAAGAGACCCAGTACTTC. Protein sequence: CASTPHREETQYF.

This clone was seen once. The chain carries TRBV20-1 and TRBJ2-7; no definite D call. Trimming removed 6 bases at V and 0 bases at J, with 6 bases between. Germline CDR1 DFQATT, CDR2 SNEGSKA (reference sequence). This CDR3 has 11 residues. Here the CDR3 reads CSALYSYEQYF. Written as DNA, the CDR3 is TGCAGTGCCCTCTACTCCTACGAGCAGTACTTC.

The chain links TRBV6-5 to TRBJ2-5, with TRBD1 matching 8 bases. Germline V gene sequence: CDR1 MNHEY, CDR2 SVGAGI. This CDR3 has 16 residues. The V and J ends lost 2 bases and 4 bases, in that order; junction bases with no gene match: 9. In DNA, the CDR3 is TGTGCCAGCAGTTACCCCCACCCAGGGGGCGGAGAGACCCAGTACTTC. As protein: CASSYPHPGGGETQYF.

The chain carries TRBV27 and TRBJ2-7, with TRBD2 matching over 11 bases. CDR3 length: 15 amino acids. V trimming: 6 bases; J trimming: 0 bases; junction bases outside the gene matches: 4. The germline gives CDR1 MNHEY, CDR2 SMNVEV (reference sequence). The CDR3 loop reads CASRGTSGSSYEQYF. DNA for the CDR3: TGTGCCAGCAGGGGAACTAGCGGGAGCTCCTACGAGCAGTACTTC.